The 9 T cell receptor beta chains below come from one sample, sequenced in a study of cytomegalovirus exposure and HLA in healthy donors. Only in-frame clones appear in the TCRdb table, and some are missing; sequencing was by immunoSEQ multiplex PCR. The table shows about 72,000 clones, with 94% occurring only once. The sample was PBMCs. The source is a woman aged 18-30 years in good health and CMV-seropositive.

The chain uses TRBV7-3 and TRBJ2-1, with 9 bases matching TRBD1. The CDR3 is 12 amino acids. Germline V gene lookup returns CDR1 SGHTA and CDR2 FQGTGA. The trim removed 4 bases at V and 15 bases at J, leaving 7 bases unmatched. CDR3 loop: CASSSGTGKLFF. The DNA of the CDR3 is TGTGCCAGCAGCTCAGGGACAGGGAAGTTGTTCTTC.

The chain is built from TRBV20-1 and TRBJ2-3; D is unresolved. The V end was cut by 5 bases, the J end by 9 bases, with 12 bases between. Looked up from germline, CDR1 is DFQATT and CDR2 is SNEGSKA (reference sequence). The CDR3 is 11 amino acids. The CDR3 DNA sequence: TGCAGTGCTCAACCCGGTCTAACGCAGTATTTT. Amino acids: CSAQPGLTQYF.

This clone was picked up a small number of times. The chain employs TRBV10-2 and TRBJ1-6, with D hard to call. V lost 8 bases, J lost 7 bases, and 12 bases lay in between. Germline lookup yields CDR1 WSHSY and CDR2 SAAADI. There are 13 residues in the CDR3. The CDR3 DNA follows: TGCGCCAGCGCCTCGGGAACGAATTCACCCCTCCACTTT. It specifies CASASGTNSPLHF.

A single count supports this clone. The chain employs TRBV30 and TRBJ1-2; the match to TRBD1 covers 8 bases. Germline V gene sequence: CDR1 GTSNPN, CDR2 SVGIG (reference sequence). This CDR3 has 14 residues. Trimming took 0 bases from V and 7 from J; bases not matched to a gene: 7. CDR3 bases: TGTGCCTGGAGTGTCTCAGGGGGCGCTAGTGGCTACACCTTC. This codes for CAWSVSGGASGYTF.

The chain recombines TRBV19 with TRBJ1-6; D remains unclear. The CDR3 is made up of 16 amino acids. With 3 bases removed from V and 10 bases from J, the gap between germline ends came to 19 bases. The germline V gene encodes CDR1 LNHDA and CDR2 SQIVND (reference sequence). In nucleotides, the CDR3 is TGTGCCAGTAGTATCGATTTCGACACCGGGAAATCACCCCTCCACTTT. Protein: CASSIDFDTGKSPLHF.

In DNA form, the CDR3 reads TGTGCCAGCAGCTTAAGGGGCCGAGAGACCCAGTACTTC. It specifies CASSLRGRETQYF. The V and J genes are TRBV7-6 and TRBJ2-5; D may be TRBD1 (5 bases). Germline values: CDR1 SGHVS, CDR2 FNYEAQ. CDR3 length: 13 residues. V was trimmed by 2 bases and J by 4 bases, leaving 8 bases between them.

This chain uses TRBV29-1 with TRBJ2-1; possible D gene TRBD2, 6 bases. CDR3 size: 12 residues. Trimming shortened V by 6 bases and J by 3 bases, and 9 bases separated the two germline ends. From germline, CDR1 is SQVTM and CDR2 ANQGSEA. CDR3 sequence reads: CSVLANYNEQFF. The CDR3, as DNA: TGCAGCGTCCTAGCGAACTACAATGAGCAGTTCTTC.

V and J are TRBV4-2 and TRBJ1-1; perhaps TRBD1 as D (5 bases). Trimming cost V 1 base and J 7 bases, with 10 bases left between them. CDR1 is LGHNA, CDR2 YNFKEQ, per germline. This CDR3 has 13 residues. As DNA, the CDR3 is TGTGCCAGCAGCCAAGGGAGACAGTATGAAGCTTTCTTT. This encodes CASSQGRQYEAFF.

The chain joins TRBV18 to TRBJ2-5; 8 bases are a match to TRBD1. CDR1 and CDR2 (germline): KGHSH, LQKENI. Germline trimming cut 2 bases from V and 4 bases from J; bases unmatched to any gene: 3. This CDR3 is built from 14 residues. CDR3: CASSPFDRGETQYF. Written as DNA, the CDR3 is TGTGCCAGCTCACCATTCGACAGGGGAGAGACCCAGTACTTC.